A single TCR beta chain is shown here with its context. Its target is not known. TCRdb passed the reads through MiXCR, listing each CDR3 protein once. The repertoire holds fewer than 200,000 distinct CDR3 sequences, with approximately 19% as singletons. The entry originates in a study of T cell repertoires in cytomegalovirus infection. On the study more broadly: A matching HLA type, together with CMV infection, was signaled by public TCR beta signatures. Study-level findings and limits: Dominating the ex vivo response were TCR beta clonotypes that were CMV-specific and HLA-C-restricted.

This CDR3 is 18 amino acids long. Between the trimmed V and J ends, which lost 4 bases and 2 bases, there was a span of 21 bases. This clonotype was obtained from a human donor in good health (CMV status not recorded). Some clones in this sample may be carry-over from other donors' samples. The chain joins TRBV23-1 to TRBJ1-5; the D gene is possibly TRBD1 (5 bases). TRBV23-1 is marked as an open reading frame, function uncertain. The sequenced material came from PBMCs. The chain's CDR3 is CASSRERDSAPGNQPQHF. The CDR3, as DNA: TGCGCCAGCAGTCGGGAAAGAGACAGCGCTCCTGGCAATCAGCCCCAGCATTTT.